The T cell receptor (beta chain) described here comes from a study of sequential checkpoint blockade in melanoma. Study background: Arm A got nivolumab then ipilimumab; arm B the reverse, 1:1. Each arm's sequence ended with maintenance nivolumab.

Described treatment: randomized to nivolumab then ipilimumab (arm A) or the reverse (arm B). No patient had prior DNA-damaging chemotherapy. Sorted cells were live CD3+CD8+, lacking CD19 and CD56, from PBMCs. Profiling relied on immunoSEQ multiplex PCR, and the TCRdb table lists in-frame clones only, not all of them. The table includes fewer than 13,000 clones, around four fifths detected once. The CDR3 is 12 amino acids. Deletions cut 5 bases from V and 10 bases from J, with 14 bases between. Germline CDR1 is SGHVS and CDR2 is FQNEAQ. In its sample, this clone was seen once. Sequences were derived from CD8+ T cells sorted from blood (inferred from file names), sampled from a patient given nivolumab and ipilimumab in sequence. This rearrangement joins TRBV7-8 to TRBJ2-5; a possible D gene is TRBD2 (7 bases). This clonotype originated in a human donor with melanoma. The CDR3 sequence is CASSQGGELQYF. Written as DNA, the CDR3 is TGTGCCAGCAGCCAAGGGGGGGAACTCCAGTACTTC.